This TCR beta chain was found in a study of blood T cell repertoires in COVID-19. Overall study context: Sites across the United States, Italy and Spain contributed samples from acute and convalescent COVID-19.

This clone was seen a single time. Profiling relied on immunoSEQ multiplex PCR, and the TCRdb table lists in-frame clones only, not all of them. The sample comprises fewer than 70,000 clones, around 85% of which are singletons, and more than 15% rests with the top ten. The TCR was taken from a man aged 35 to 55 with COVID-19, enrolled during active disease. Material for sequencing was peripheral blood.

The CDR3 protein is CASSDEGGLNYNEQFF. The CDR3 DNA reads as TGTGCCAGCAGTGACGAGGGGGGACTAAACTACAATGAGCAGTTCTTC. The genes are TRBV6-4 and TRBJ2-1; tentatively, D is TRBD2 (7 bases). The CDR3 loop spans 16 amino acids. The V gene lost 2 bases and the J gene lost 3 bases, with 14 bases spanning the gap. Germline V lookup: CDR1 MRHNA, CDR2 SNTAGT.